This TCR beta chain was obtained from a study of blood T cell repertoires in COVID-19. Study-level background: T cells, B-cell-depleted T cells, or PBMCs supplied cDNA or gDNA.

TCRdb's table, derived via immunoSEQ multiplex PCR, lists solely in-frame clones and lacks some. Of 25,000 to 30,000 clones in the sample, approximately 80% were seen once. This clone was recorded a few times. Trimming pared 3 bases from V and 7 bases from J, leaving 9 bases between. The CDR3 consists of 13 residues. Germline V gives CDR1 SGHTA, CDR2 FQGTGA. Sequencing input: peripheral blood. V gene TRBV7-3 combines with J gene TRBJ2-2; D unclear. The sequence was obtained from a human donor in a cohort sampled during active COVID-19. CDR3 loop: CASSLSEFGELFF. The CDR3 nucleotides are TGTGCCAGCAGCTTGTCCGAGTTCGGGGAGCTGTTTTTT. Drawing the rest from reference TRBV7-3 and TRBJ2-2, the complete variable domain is GAGVSQTPSNKVTEKGKYVELRCDPISGHTALYWYRQSLGQGPEFLIYFQGTGAADDSGLPNDRFFAVRPEGSVSTLKIQRTERGDSAVYLCASSLSEFGELFFGEGSRLTVL.